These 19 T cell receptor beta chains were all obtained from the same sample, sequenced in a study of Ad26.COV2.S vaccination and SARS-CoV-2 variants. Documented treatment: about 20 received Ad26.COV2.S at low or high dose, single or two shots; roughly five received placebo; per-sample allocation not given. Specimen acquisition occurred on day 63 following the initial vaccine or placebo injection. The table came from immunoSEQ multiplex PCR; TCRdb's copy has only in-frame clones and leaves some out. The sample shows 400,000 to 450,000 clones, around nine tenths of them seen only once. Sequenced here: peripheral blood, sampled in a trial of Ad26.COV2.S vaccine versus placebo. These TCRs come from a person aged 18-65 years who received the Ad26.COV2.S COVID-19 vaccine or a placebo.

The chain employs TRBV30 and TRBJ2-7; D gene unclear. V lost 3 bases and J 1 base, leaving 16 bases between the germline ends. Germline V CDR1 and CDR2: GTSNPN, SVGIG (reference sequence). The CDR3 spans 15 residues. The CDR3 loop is CAWSGSSRRSYEQYF. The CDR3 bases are TGTGCCTGGAGCGGAAGTTCCCGTCGGTCCTACGAGCAGTACTTC.

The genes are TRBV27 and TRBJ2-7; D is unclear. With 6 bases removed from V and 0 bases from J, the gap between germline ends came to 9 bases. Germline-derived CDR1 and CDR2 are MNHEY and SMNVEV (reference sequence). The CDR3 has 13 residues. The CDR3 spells CASRDASSYEQYF. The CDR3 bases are TGTGCCAGCAGGGACGCGAGCTCCTACGAGCAGTACTTC.

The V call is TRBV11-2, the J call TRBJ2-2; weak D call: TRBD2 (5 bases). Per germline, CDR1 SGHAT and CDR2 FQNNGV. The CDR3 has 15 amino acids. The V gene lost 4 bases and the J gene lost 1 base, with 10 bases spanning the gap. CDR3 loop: CASSYTGMNTGELFF. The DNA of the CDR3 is TGTGCCAGCAGCTATACGGGGATGAACACCGGGGAGCTGTTTTTT.

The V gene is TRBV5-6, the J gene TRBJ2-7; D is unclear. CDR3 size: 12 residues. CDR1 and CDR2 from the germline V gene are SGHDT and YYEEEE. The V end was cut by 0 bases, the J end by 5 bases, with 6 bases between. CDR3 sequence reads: CASSLGRDEQYF. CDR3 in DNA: TGTGCCAGCAGCTTGGGTAGGGACGAGCAGTACTTC.

The CDR3: CAWSKQTTGTDTQYF. The CDR3 bases are TGTGCCTGGAGTAAACAGACAACGGGGACAGATACGCAGTATTTT. The chain recombines TRBV30 with TRBJ2-3; D perhaps matches TRBD2 (5 bases). Germline assignment: CDR1 GTSNPN and CDR2 SVGIG (reference sequence). This CDR3 has 15 amino acids. V was shortened by 2 bases and J by 3 bases, with 15 bases between the two germline ends.

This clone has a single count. The CDR3: CASSSVGTVAITEAFF. CDR3 nucleotides: TGCGCCAGCAGCTCGGTCGGGACAGTGGCAATCACTGAAGCTTTCTTT. The chain employs TRBV5-1 and TRBJ1-1; 7 nucleotides match TRBD1. The CDR3 runs 16 residues. Germline CDR1 and CDR2: SGHRS and YFSETQ. J was trimmed by 4 bases and V by 3 bases; bases with no gene match: 12.

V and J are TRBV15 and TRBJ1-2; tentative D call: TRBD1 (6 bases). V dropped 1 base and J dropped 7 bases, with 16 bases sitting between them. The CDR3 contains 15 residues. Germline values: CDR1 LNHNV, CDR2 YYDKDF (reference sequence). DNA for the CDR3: TGTGCCACCAGCAGAGCAGGAGACAGGATGGTTGGCTACACCTTC. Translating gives CATSRAGDRMVGYTF.

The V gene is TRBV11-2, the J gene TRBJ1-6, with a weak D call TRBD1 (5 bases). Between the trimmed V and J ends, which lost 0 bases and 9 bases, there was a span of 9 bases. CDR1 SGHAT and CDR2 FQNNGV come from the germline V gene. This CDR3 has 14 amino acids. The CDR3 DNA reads TGTGCCAGCAGCTTAGACAGTGGGGGTTCACCCCTCCACTTT. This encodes CASSLDSGGSPLHF.

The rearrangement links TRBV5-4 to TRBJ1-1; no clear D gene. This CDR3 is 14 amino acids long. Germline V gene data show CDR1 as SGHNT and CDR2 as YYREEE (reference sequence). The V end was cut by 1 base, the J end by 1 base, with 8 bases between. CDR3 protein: CASSLTGPNTEAFF. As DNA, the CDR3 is TGTGCCAGCAGCTTGACCGGACCGAACACTGAAGCTTTCTTT.

The CDR3 is CASSSRRGSYEQYF. The DNA of the CDR3 is TGTGCCAGCAGTTCCAGGCGGGGAAGCTACGAGCAGTACTTC. J is TRBJ2-7 and V is TRBV27, with a weak D call TRBD2 (6 bases). Trimming left V 4 bases short and J 3 bases short, with 13 bases between. CDR1 is MNHEY, CDR2 SMNVEV, per germline (reference sequence). The CDR3 has 14 amino acids.

The CDR3 sequence: CASSPTPAGSGPQHF. The CDR3 DNA reads as TGTGCCAGCTCACCTACCCCGGCAGGCTCGGGGCCCCAGCATTTT. The chain combines TRBV18 with TRBJ1-5; D is uncertain. Trimming shortened V by 3 bases and J by 9 bases, and 18 bases separated the two germline ends. The CDR3 is made up of 15 amino acids. Germline CDR1 is KGHSH and CDR2 is LQKENI.

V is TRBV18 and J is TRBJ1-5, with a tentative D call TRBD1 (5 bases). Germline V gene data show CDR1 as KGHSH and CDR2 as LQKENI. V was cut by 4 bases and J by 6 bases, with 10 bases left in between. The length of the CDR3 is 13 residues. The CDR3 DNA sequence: TGTGCCAGCTCACTAGACAGTGCTCAGCCCCAGCATTTT. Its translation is CASSLDSAQPQHF.

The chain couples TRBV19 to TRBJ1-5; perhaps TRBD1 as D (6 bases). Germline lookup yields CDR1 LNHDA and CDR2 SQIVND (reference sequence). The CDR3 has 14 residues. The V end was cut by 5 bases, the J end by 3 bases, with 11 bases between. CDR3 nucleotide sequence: TGTGCCAGTAGTGCCAGGACAGTCAATCAGCCCCAGCATTTT. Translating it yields CASSARTVNQPQHF.

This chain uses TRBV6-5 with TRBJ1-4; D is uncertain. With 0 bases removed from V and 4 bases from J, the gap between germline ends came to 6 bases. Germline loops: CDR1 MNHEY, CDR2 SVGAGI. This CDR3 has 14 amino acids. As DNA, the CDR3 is TGTGCCAGCAGTTACTCGAACCTTAATGAAAAACTGTTTTTT. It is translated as CASSYSNLNEKLFF.

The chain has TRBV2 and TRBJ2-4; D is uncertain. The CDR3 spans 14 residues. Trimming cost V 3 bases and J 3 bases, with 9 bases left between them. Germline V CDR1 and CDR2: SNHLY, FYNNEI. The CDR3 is CASSDPGDKNIQYF. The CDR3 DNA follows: TGTGCCAGCAGTGACCCGGGTGACAAAAACATTCAGTACTTC.

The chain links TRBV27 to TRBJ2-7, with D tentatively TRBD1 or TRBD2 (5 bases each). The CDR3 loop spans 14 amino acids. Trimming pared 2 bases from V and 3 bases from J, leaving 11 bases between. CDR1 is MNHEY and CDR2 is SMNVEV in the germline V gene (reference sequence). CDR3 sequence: CASSLRGDLYEQYF. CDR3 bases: TGTGCCAGCAGTTTAAGGGGAGACCTCTACGAGCAGTACTTC.

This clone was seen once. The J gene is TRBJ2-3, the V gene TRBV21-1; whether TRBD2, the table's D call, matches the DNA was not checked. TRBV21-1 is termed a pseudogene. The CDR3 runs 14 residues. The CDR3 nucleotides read TGTGCCAGCAGGACTAGTCTGTTCACAGATACGCAGTATTTT. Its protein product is CASRTSLFTDTQYF.

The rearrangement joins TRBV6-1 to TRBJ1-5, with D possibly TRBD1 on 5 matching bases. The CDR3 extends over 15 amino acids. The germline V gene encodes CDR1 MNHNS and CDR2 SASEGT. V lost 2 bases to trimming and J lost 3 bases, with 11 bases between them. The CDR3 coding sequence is TGTGCCAGCAGTGAATTTAGACAGTTCAATCAGCCCCAGCATTTT. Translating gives CASSEFRQFNQPQHF.

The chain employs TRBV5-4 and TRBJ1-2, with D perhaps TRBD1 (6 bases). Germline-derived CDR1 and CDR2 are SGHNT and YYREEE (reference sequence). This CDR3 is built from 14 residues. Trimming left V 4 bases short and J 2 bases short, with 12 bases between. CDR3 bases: TGTGCCAGCAGCCCGTCTGGGGGCAACTATGGCTACACCTTC. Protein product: CASSPSGGNYGYTF.